The clone carrying this T cell receptor (beta chain) was picked up a small number of times. The antigen is not known. Described treatment: oral pan-JAK inhibitor, 5-10 mg twice daily. These data originate in a study of CD8+ T cells in alopecia areata. Study details: The study gave treated patients oral tofacitinib at 5 to 10 mg twice daily. Tofacitinib treatment spanned 6 to 18 months, with 6 months off drug afterward. Percentage of affected scalp area was the basis on which treated patients' severity was scored. General study findings and limits: When scalp samples are sequenced, resident alphabeta T cells of normal skin are also captured.

Following extraction, RNA underwent reverse transcription to cDNA, which served as the sequencing template. The protocol was immunoSEQ multiplex PCR, while the TCRdb copy is restricted to in-frame clones and leaves out a portion. Of fewer than 250,000 clones in the sample, around 43% were seen once. The material sequenced was CD4+ T cells sorted from blood, taken between weeks 36 and 40, from a patient treated with tofacitinib. The receptor comes from a human donor with alopecia areata.

The CDR3 loop reads CASSLGRLAGGGGTGELFF. The CDR3 DNA reads TGCGCCAGCAGCTTAGGGAGACTAGCGGGAGGAGGAGGAACCGGGGAGCTGTTTTTT. The chain employs TRBV5-1 and TRBJ2-2; 13 bases match TRBD2. Trimming at V came to 2 bases and at J to 5 bases, leaving 12 bases not matched to a gene. Germline CDR1 and CDR2: SGHRS and YFSETQ. This CDR3 region has 19 residues.